This TCR beta chain emerged from a study of CD8+ T cells in alopecia areata. Study at large: Treated individuals took tofacitinib by mouth, 5 to 10 mg twice daily. The study, taken as a whole, reports: Compared with normal scalp, lesional scalp had higher clonality and more expanded CD8+ clones. Scalp sample data also include resident alphabeta T cells from normal skin.

About this clone itself: As yet, its antigen is unknown.

Punch biopsies of lesional scalp, plus peripheral blood, were taken from alopecia areata patients. Sequencing used cDNA as its template, made by extracting RNA and reverse transcribing it. Repertoires were generated with immunoSEQ multiplex PCR, while TCRdb's copy carries only in-frame clones and drops some. The data contain around 140,000 clones, 87% of them singletons. The J segment lost 0 bases and the V segment lost 10 bases, leaving 9 bases of the junction unmatched. The germline CDR1 and CDR2 sequences are MGHDK and SYGVNS. The CDR3 sequence is 15 residues long. This receptor was identified in a human donor with alopecia areata. The chain combines TRBV25-1 with TRBJ2-1; 7 bases agree with TRBD2. Specimen: CD8+ T cells sorted from blood, collected at week 0. The CDR3 nucleotides are TGTGCCACCCTTAGCGGGTACGGCTCCTACAATGAGCAGTTCTTC. Its protein product is CATLSGYGSYNEQFF.